The sequence of this T cell receptor beta chain was determined in a study of breast tumors, draining lymph nodes, adjacent tissues. General study points: Tumor repertoires ranked between lymph nodes and nontumor tissue in diversity, with V and J gene preferences. Luminal-like breast cancer showed significantly greater tumor-nontumor repertoire similarity than basal-like breast cancer did. The data were judged consistent with most tumor T cells coming from lymph node and expanding in tumor.

Breast cancer patients provided tissue from their axillary draining lymph nodes. On this clonotype: The target antigen is unknown. Since a much larger clone is just one base distant, this may be a read error.

The CDR3 runs to 12 residues. Germline V CDR1 and CDR2: DFQATT, SNEGSKA (reference sequence). TCRdb redid the calling of the multiplex PCR reads with MiXCR, one entry per CDR3 protein. The table shows 130,000 or so distinct CDR3 sequences, with 21% occurring only once. The receptor was isolated from a female donor with breast cancer. Some clones in this sample may be carry-over from other donors' samples. Sequencing input: axillary lymph node tissue. V usage is TRBV20-1 and J usage is TRBJ1-3; D is possibly TRBD1 (6 bases). DNA for the CDR3: TGCAGTGCCCTGAGGGGGGGAAGCACCATATATTTT. Its protein product is CSALRGGSTIYF.